Below, 23 T cell receptor beta chains from the same sample are listed, as sequenced in a study of cytomegalovirus exposure and HLA in healthy donors listed by TCRdb under 2017. Preparation of the library involved the immunoSEQ multiplex PCR assay. TCRdb limited this immuneACCESS table to in-frame rearrangements with V and J called. A share of clones is missing; checked studies link under half to unresolved V genes, and the rest is unexplained. This sample has approximately 270,000 clones in its table, and approximately 86% of those were observed once. The ten largest clones take up around 1% of the sample. Sequenced material: PBMCs. These receptors all stem from a woman aged 18-29 years in good health and CMV-seronegative.

V is TRBV2 and J is TRBJ2-2; 7 bases fit TRBD1. The CDR3 is 14 residues long. Germline assignment: CDR1 SNHLY and CDR2 FYNNEI. Germline trimming cut 7 bases from V and 4 bases from J; bases unmatched to any gene: 6. For the CDR3, the DNA is TGTGCCAGCACCCGACAGGGCGGCACCGGGGAGCTGTTTTTT. This translates into CASTRQGGTGELFF. Drawing the rest from reference TRBV2 and TRBJ2-2, the complete variable domain is EPEVTQTPSHQVTQMGQEVILRCVPISNHLYFYWYRQILGQKVEFLVSFYNNEISEKSEIFDDQFSVERPDGSNFTLKIRSTKLEDSAMYFCASTRQGGTGELFFGEGSRLTVL.

The chain carries TRBV5-6 and TRBJ1-1; the D gene is possibly TRBD1 (6 bases). The V and J ends lost 0 bases and 0 bases respectively, with 15 bases between them. Per the germline V gene, CDR1 is SGHDT and CDR2 is YYEEEE. This CDR3 comprises 17 residues. CDR3 nucleotides: TGTGCCAGCAGCTTGGTCGCAGGGGATGGGATGAACACTGAAGCTTTCTTT. Its protein product is CASSLVAGDGMNTEAFF. The entire variable domain, with the rest obtained from reference TRBV5-6 and TRBJ1-1, is as follows: DAGVTQSPTHLIKTRGQQVTLRCSPKSGHDTVSWYQQALGQGPQFIFQYYEEEERQRGNFPDRFSGHQFPNYSSELNVNALLLGDSALYLCASSLVAGDGMNTEAFFGQGTRLTVV.

Points on this clone: The same CDR3 also results from other DNA sequences found in this sample. The rearrangement uses TRBV29-1 and TRBJ1-1; TRBD1 aligns across 7 bases. Germline assignment: CDR1 SQVTM and CDR2 ANQGSEA. The ends lost 5 bases at V and 4 bases at J; junction bases unmatched: 10. This CDR3 region has 14 residues. CDR3 residues: CSVHTDRAVTEAFF. CDR3 nucleotides: TGCAGCGTTCATACAGACAGGGCAGTCACTGAAGCTTTCTTT.

Only one count was recorded for this clone. The genes are TRBV9 and TRBJ1-4; D remains ambiguous. Looked up from germline, CDR1 is SGDLS and CDR2 is YYNGEE. V shed 0 bases and J shed 3 bases, with 6 bases lying between them. The CDR3 has 14 amino acids. Here the CDR3 DNA reads TGTGCCAGCAGCGTAGCAGGTTCTAATGAAAAACTGTTTTTT. Translating it yields CASSVAGSNEKLFF.

CDR3 sequence reads: CASSLEGRRREAYEQYF. CDR3 DNA sequence: TGTGCCAGCAGCTTAGAGGGCCGGCGGAGGGAAGCCTACGAGCAGTACTTC. The J gene is TRBJ2-7, the V gene TRBV11-2; D possibly corresponds to TRBD2 (6 bases). The CDR3 length is 17 residues. The V gene lost 0 bases and the J gene lost 2 bases, with 17 bases spanning the gap. Germline values: CDR1 SGHAT, CDR2 FQNNGV.

The rearrangement links TRBV9 to TRBJ2-1; TRBD1 matches at 7 bases. The V gene's germline CDR1 is SGDLS and CDR2 YYNGEE. The CDR3 loop spans 16 amino acids. Germline trimming cut 3 bases from V and 5 bases from J; bases unmatched to any gene: 11. The CDR3 sequence: CASSAGGWGTNNEQFF. The CDR3 DNA reads as TGTGCCAGCAGCGCAGGGGGTTGGGGGACAAACAATGAGCAGTTCTTC.

The chain is built from TRBV10-1 and TRBJ2-7; 8 nucleotides align to TRBD1. The CDR3 has 14 residues. The V gene end was trimmed by 3 bases and the J gene end by 5 bases; junction bases not matched to a gene: 6. Germline V gene data show CDR1 as WNHNN and CDR2 as SYGVQD (reference sequence). DNA of the CDR3: TGCGCCAGCAGTGAAACAGGACAGGGCGACGAGCAGTACTTC. It yields the protein CASSETGQGDEQYF.

The V gene is TRBV19, the J gene TRBJ2-1; maybe TRBD2 (6 bases). The V gene's germline CDR1 is LNHDA and CDR2 SQIVND (reference sequence). V dropped 5 bases and J dropped 9 bases, with 17 bases sitting between them. The CDR3 is 14 amino acids. The CDR3 is CASSSQASGVEQFF. DNA of the CDR3: TGTGCCAGTAGTTCTCAGGCATCGGGGGTTGAGCAGTTCTTC.

The chain carries TRBV11-2 and TRBJ1-2; D possibly corresponds to TRBD1 (6 bases). Trimming pared 5 bases from V and 5 bases from J, leaving 12 bases between. From germline, CDR1 is SGHAT and CDR2 FQNNGV. This CDR3 spans 13 amino acids. CDR3 sequence: CASSVGGAYGYTF. The CDR3, as DNA: TGTGCCAGCAGCGTAGGGGGAGCTTATGGCTACACCTTC.

This chain links TRBV7-6 with TRBJ2-2, with TRBD2 as a possible D gene (5 bases). Germline values: CDR1 SGHVS, CDR2 FNYEAQ. The CDR3 totals 13 residues. The ends were cut back, 4 bases at V and 7 bases at J, with 10 bases in the middle. The CDR3 reads CASSYEGDGELFF. The CDR3 bases are TGTGCCAGCAGCTACGAGGGCGACGGGGAGCTGTTTTTT.

The CDR3 spells CASSQPGLAGPSDTQYF. The CDR3 DNA is TGTGCCAGCAGCCAGCCGGGACTAGCGGGGCCGTCAGATACGCAGTATTTT. The genes are TRBV7-9 and TRBJ2-3, with 13 bases matching TRBD2. CDR1 SEHNR and CDR2 FQNEAQ come from the germline V gene (reference sequence). With V trimmed by 5 bases and J by 4 bases, 9 bases remained unmatched. CDR3 length: 17 amino acids.

The rearrangement links TRBV19 to TRBJ2-7, with no clear D. CDR1 and CDR2 (germline): LNHDA, SQIVND (reference sequence). Trimming removed 4 bases from V and 4 bases from J, with 11 bases in between. This CDR3 is 13 amino acids long. CDR3 sequence reads: CASSTGSLYEQYF. The DNA of the CDR3 is TGTGCCAGTAGTACAGGCAGTTTATACGAGCAGTACTTC.

The chain uses TRBV6-5 and TRBJ2-5, with D tentatively TRBD2 (7 bases). The CDR3 is made up of 14 amino acids. V was pared by 5 bases and J by 9 bases, with 19 bases between. Germline V gives CDR1 MNHEY, CDR2 SVGAGI. CDR3 nucleotide sequence: TGTGCCAGCAGTCCTTACAGGGAGGGGTGGTCCCAGTACTTC. This encodes CASSPYREGWSQYF.

The chain joins TRBV25-1 to TRBJ2-6, with 10 bases lining up with TRBD2. Germline assignment: CDR1 MGHDK and CDR2 SYGVNS. With 7 bases clipped from V and 4 bases from J, the junction kept 13 bases outside the gene matches. This CDR3 has 18 residues. DNA for the CDR3: TGTGCCAGCACAGACGCGGCTAGCGGGAGTACAGGGGCCAACGTCCTGACTTTC. Translating gives CASTDAASGSTGANVLTF.

V gene TRBV4-1 combines with J gene TRBJ1-1; D is uncertain. This CDR3 has 15 amino acids. Germline values: CDR1 MGHRA, CDR2 YSYEKL. The V end was cut by 1 base, the J end by 3 bases, with 12 bases between. CDR3 amino acids: CASSQVPQADTEAFF. The CDR3 DNA is TGCGCCAGCAGCCAAGTTCCCCAGGCTGACACTGAAGCTTTCTTT.

V gene TRBV5-1 combines with J gene TRBJ2-1, with 8 bases lining up with TRBD2. There are 15 residues in the CDR3. Germline V CDR1 and CDR2: SGHRS, YFSETQ. The V and J ends lost 0 bases and 5 bases, in that order; junction bases with no gene match: 4. CDR3 residues: CASSLGIAGNNEQFF. The CDR3 DNA reads as TGCGCCAGCAGCTTGGGAATAGCGGGGAACAATGAGCAGTTCTTC.

This chain connects TRBV29-1 to TRBJ1-6; TRBD1 agrees at 7 bases. Trimming removed 3 bases from V and 3 bases from J; junction bases left unmatched: 2. The CDR3 consists of 14 residues. Germline CDR1 and CDR2: SQVTM and ANQGSEA. This chain's CDR3 is CSVDRQGYNSPLHF. The CDR3 DNA follows: TGCAGCGTTGACAGACAGGGCTATAATTCACCCCTCCACTTT.

V and J are TRBV7-8 and TRBJ2-1; 9 bases are shared with TRBD2. The germline gives CDR1 SGHVS, CDR2 FQNEAQ. The CDR3 consists of 14 residues. Germline trimming cut 4 bases from V and 7 bases from J; bases unmatched to any gene: 5. The CDR3 is CASSSGLASNEQFF. Here the CDR3 DNA reads TGTGCCAGCAGCTCGGGACTAGCATCGAATGAGCAGTTCTTC. Using reference TRBV7-8 and TRBJ2-1 for the parts outside the CDR3, the full variable domain is GAGVSQSPRYKVAKRGQDVALRCDPISGHVSLFWYQQALGQGPEFLTYFQNEAQLDKSGLPSDRFFAERPEGSVSTLKIQRTQQEDSAVYLCASSSGLASNEQFFGPGTRLTVL.

This clone was detected only a few times. This chain joins TRBV2 and TRBJ1-2, with D unresolved. Germline CDR1 reads SNHLY; CDR2 reads FYNNEI. Deletions cut 0 bases from V and 8 bases from J, with 10 bases between. The CDR3 is 13 residues long. CDR3 DNA sequence: TGTGCCAGCAGTGAAGCATTGGGGAGCGGCTACACCTTC. Translating it yields CASSEALGSGYTF. Based on the CDR3 plus reference TRBV2 and TRBJ1-2, the full variable domain is EPEVTQTPSHQVTQMGQEVILRCVPISNHLYFYWYRQILGQKVEFLVSFYNNEISEKSEIFDDQFSVERPDGSNFTLKIRSTKLEDSAMYFCASSEALGSGYTFGSGTRLTVV.

The chain combines TRBV14 with TRBJ1-1; D gene unclear. This CDR3 is built from 11 residues. Between the trimmed V and J ends, which lost 1 base and 10 bases, there was a span of 7 bases. Germline loops: CDR1 SGHDN, CDR2 FVKESK. DNA for the CDR3: TGTGCCAGCAGCCAAGGAGGGTTAGCTTTCTTT. Translating gives CASSQGGLAFF.

There are a few counts of this clone. The rearrangement joins TRBV6-1 to TRBJ2-3; D is undetermined. The germline V gene has CDR1 MNHNS and CDR2 SASEGT. The V and J ends lost 6 bases and 6 bases respectively, with 16 bases between them. The CDR3 length is 14 residues. CDR3 amino acids: CASSHSDTADTQYF. The DNA for the CDR3 is TGTGCCAGCAGCCATTCAGACACCGCCGATACGCAGTATTTT.

For the CDR3, the DNA is TGTGCCAGCAGCCTAGGGACTAGCGGAAATACGCAGTATTTT. It encodes CASSLGTSGNTQYF. V is TRBV7-2 and J is TRBJ2-3, with 11 bases fitting TRBD2. CDR1 SGHTA and CDR2 FQGNSA come from the germline V gene. J was trimmed by 7 bases and V by 5 bases; bases with no gene match: 5. This CDR3 contains 14 residues.

The DNA for the CDR3 is TGTGCCAGCAGACCGACGTGGAGGCTAGCGGGAGTCCTGCCCACCTACGAGCAGTACTTC. As protein: CASRPTWRLAGVLPTYEQYF. The V call is TRBV27, the J call TRBJ2-7, with 10 nucleotides matching TRBD2. Germline CDR1 and CDR2: MNHEY and SMNVEV (reference sequence). The CDR3 is 20 amino acids. Trimming at V came to 6 bases and at J to 2 bases, leaving 22 bases not matched to a gene.